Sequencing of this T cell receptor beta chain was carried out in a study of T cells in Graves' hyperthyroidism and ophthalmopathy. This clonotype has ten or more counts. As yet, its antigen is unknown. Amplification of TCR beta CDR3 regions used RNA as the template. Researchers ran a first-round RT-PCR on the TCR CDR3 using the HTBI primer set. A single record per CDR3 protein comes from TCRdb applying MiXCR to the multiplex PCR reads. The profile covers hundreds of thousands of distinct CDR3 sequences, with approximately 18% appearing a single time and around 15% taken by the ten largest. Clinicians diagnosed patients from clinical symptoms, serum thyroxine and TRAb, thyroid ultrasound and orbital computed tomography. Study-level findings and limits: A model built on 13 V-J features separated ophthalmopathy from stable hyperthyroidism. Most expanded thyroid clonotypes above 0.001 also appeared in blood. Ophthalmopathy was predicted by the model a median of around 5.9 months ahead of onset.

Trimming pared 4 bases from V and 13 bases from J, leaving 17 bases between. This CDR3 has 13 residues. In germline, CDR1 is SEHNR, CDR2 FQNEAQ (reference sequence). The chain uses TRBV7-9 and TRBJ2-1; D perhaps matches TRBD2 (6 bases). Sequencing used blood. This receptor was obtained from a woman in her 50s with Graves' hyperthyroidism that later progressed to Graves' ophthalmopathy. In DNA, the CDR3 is TGTGCCAGCAGCTCCATATGGACGGGACTCCAGTTCTTC. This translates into CASSSIWTGLQFF.